The 10 T cell receptor beta chains below all came from one sample that was sequenced in a study of T cell repertoires in cytomegalovirus infection. For these TCRs, the target antigens are not known. TCRdb redid the calling of the reads with MiXCR, one entry per CDR3 protein. Here the sample spans 80,000 to 95,000 distinct CDR3 sequences, approximately 32% being singletons. The starting material was CD8+ T cells from cultured PBMCs, obtained from culture after CMV antigen stimulation. These receptors all come from a human donor in good health (CMV status not recorded). Some clones in this sample may be carry-over from other donors' samples.

Remarks on this clonotype: This clone may be a read error of a much larger clone one base away. The chain joins TRBV19 to TRBJ2-7; TRBD1 matches 7 bases. The CDR3 is 14 residues long. Germline V CDR1 and CDR2: LNHDA, SQIVND (reference sequence). This CDR3 is CASSTGQELYKQYF. The CDR3 DNA reads as TGTGCCAGTAGTACAGGACAGGAGCTCTACAAGCAGTACTTC.

V gene TRBV4-1 combines with J gene TRBJ2-7; TRBD1 aligns across 10 bases. Germline V gene data show CDR1 as MGHRA and CDR2 as YSYEKL. The V gene end was trimmed by 6 bases and the J gene end by 2 bases; junction bases not matched to a gene: 7. CDR3 size: 15 residues. The DNA of the CDR3 is TGCGCCAGCAGGTACTCCGGGACAGGGGCCTACGAGCAGTACTTC. Residues: CASRYSGTGAYEQYF.

This chain links TRBV20-1 with TRBJ2-1; 11 bases agree with TRBD2. J gave up 1 base and V 2 bases, and 1 base lay outside the gene matches. Looked up from germline, CDR1 is DFQATT and CDR2 is SNEGSKA (reference sequence). The length of the CDR3 is 15 residues. The CDR3 is CSARTSGGSYNEQFF. DNA of the CDR3: TGCAGTGCTAGAACTAGCGGGGGTTCCTACAATGAGCAGTTCTTC.

V usage is TRBV12-3 or TRBV12-4 and J usage is TRBJ2-3; D remains ambiguous. Trimming cost V 1 base and J 6 bases, with 11 bases left between them. The CDR3 spans 14 residues. The CDR3 sequence: CASSLVETADTQYF. The DNA of the CDR3 is TGTGCCAGCAGTTTAGTGGAGACGGCCGATACGCAGTATTTT.

This clonotype has ten or more counts. The rearrangement joins TRBV7-2 to TRBJ1-6; unclear D gene. Trimming took off 8 bases at V and 4 bases at J, with 12 bases between the two ends. CDR1 SGHTA and CDR2 FQGNSA come from the germline V gene. This CDR3 comprises 14 residues. The CDR3 bases are TGTGCCAGCTGTCCCGATAGTTATAATTCACCCCTCCACTTT. It yields the protein CASCPDSYNSPLHF.

With respect to this clonotype: One junction end does not reproduce the germline sequence, and a read error may be involved. The CDR3 sequence is CASWGRAGPWGRFGSIYNKQFF. CDR3 nucleotide sequence: TGTGCCAGCTGGGGGAGAGCCGGGCCTTGGGGTCGGTTTGGTTCAATTTACAATAAGCAGTTCTTC. The chain recombines TRBV27 with TRBJ2-1; D is perhaps TRBD1 or TRBD2 (5 bases each). The CDR3 totals 22 residues. Germline lookup yields CDR1 MNHEY and CDR2 SMNVEV (reference sequence).

This clonotype was recorded at least ten times. This chain joins TRBV28 and TRBJ1-2; the D is unclear. Germline V CDR1 and CDR2: MDHEN, SYDVKM. Trimming removed 5 bases at V and 2 bases at J, with 12 bases between. The CDR3 extends over 14 amino acids. CDR3 amino acids: CASSDYVGNYGYTF. In DNA form, the CDR3 reads TGTGCCAGCAGTGACTACGTGGGCAACTATGGCTACACCTTC.

A word on this clonotype: At one end, the junction sequence differs from germline, possibly due to a read error. This chain connects TRBV7-8 to TRBJ2-4; no definite D call. The CDR3 runs 12 residues. The germline V gene has CDR1 SGHVS and CDR2 FQNEAQ. CDR3 residues: CTSSPSGNIQYF. CDR3 DNA: TGTACCAGCAGCCCGTCCGGGAACATTCAGTACTTC.

The sample holds many counts of this clonotype. At one of its ends the junction is not consistent with the germline gene, which may arise from a read error. The rearrangement uses TRBV7-6 and TRBJ2-1; D not certain. In germline, CDR1 is SGHVS, CDR2 FNYEAQ. The CDR3 sequence is 13 residues long. CDR3 sequence: CASSLKRTSEPFF. CDR3 DNA sequence: TGTGCCAGCAGCTTAAAGCGAACCTCCGAGCCGTTCTTC.

The gene calls are TRBV5-1 and TRBJ2-5, with 9 bases fitting TRBD1. The CDR3 extends over 16 amino acids. Germline CDR1 is SGHRS and CDR2 is YFSETQ. Trimming cost V 4 bases and J 1 base; bases outside gene matches: 8. CDR3 region: CASSEMTGGSQETQYF. CDR3 nucleotide sequence: TGCGCCAGCAGCGAAATGACAGGGGGAAGCCAAGAGACCCAGTACTTC. The full variable domain, with the rest looked up from reference TRBV5-1 and TRBJ2-5, is KAGVTQTPRYLIKTRGQQVTLSCSPISGHRSVSWYQQTPGQGLQFLFEYFSETQRNKGNFPGRFSGRQFSNSRSEMNVSTLELGDSALYLCASSEMTGGSQETQYFGPGTRLLVL.